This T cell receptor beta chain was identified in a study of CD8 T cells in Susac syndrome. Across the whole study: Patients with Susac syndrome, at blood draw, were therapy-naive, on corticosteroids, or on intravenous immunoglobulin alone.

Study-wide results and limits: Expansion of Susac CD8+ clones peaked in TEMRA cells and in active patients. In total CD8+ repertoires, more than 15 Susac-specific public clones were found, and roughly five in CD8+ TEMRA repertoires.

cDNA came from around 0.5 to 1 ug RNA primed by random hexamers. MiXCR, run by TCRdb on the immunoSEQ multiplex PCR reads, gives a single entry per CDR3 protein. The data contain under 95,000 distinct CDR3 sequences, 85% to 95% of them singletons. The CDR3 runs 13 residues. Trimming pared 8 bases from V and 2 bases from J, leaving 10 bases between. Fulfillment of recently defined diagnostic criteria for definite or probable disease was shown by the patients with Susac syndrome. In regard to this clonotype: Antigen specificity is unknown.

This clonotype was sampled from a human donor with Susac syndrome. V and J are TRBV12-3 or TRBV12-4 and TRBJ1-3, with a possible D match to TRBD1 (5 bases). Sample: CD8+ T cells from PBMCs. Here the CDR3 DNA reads TGTGCCAGCGAGGGGCCAACTGGAAACACCATATATTTT. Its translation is CASEGPTGNTIYF.